A single sample is the source of the 2 T cell receptor beta chains below, sequenced in a study of blood T cells in healthy people across ages. Using a J-beta primer mix together with a sample-barcoded 5' primer, a second PCR was run for roughly 6 to 12 cycles. TCRdb reanalysed the 5' RACE reads using MiXCR and keeps one entry per CDR3 protein. The table lists around 500,000 distinct CDR3 sequences, over 25% of them singletons, with approximately 3.6% in the top ten. These same records also appear under a second study, on T cells of mothers and their children.

What was sequenced was blood. All receptors derive from a boy younger than 10 in good health.

J is TRBJ1-1 and V is TRBV9; possibly TRBD1 for D (6 bases). CDR1 SGDLS and CDR2 YYNGEE come from the germline V gene. Between the trimmed V and J ends, which lost 0 bases and 4 bases, there was a span of 13 bases. This CDR3 comprises 15 residues. For the CDR3, the DNA is TGTGCCAGCAGCGTAGAGGGGGGGCACGGCACTGAAGCTTTCTTT. It translates to CASSVEGGHGTEAFF.

This clonotype was detected a few times. The V and J genes are TRBV6-5 and TRBJ2-5, with D perhaps matching TRBD1 (6 bases). Trimming left V 5 bases short and J 4 bases short, with 14 bases between. Germline assignment: CDR1 MNHEY and CDR2 SVGAGI. There are 14 residues in the CDR3. In DNA, the CDR3 is TGTGCCAGCAGTGCGACAGGTTATGTAGAGACCCAGTACTTC. Translation gives CASSATGYVETQYF.